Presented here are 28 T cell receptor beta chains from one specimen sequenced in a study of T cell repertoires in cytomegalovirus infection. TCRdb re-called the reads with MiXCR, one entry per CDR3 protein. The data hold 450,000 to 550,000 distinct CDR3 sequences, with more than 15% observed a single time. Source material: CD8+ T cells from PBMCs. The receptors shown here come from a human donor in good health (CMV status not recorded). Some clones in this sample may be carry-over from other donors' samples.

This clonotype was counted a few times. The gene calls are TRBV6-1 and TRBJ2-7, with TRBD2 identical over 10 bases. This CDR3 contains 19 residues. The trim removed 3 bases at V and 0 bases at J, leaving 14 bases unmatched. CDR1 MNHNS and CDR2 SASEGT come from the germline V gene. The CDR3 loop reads CASSDGGDSTSGVSYEQYF. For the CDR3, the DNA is TGTGCCAGCAGTGATGGCGGGGACAGTACTAGCGGGGTCTCCTACGAGCAGTACTTC.

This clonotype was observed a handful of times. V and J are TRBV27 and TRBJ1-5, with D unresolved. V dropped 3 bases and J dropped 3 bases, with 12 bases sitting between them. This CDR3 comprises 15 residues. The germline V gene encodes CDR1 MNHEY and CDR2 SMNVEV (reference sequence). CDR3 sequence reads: CASSLSRGINQPQHF. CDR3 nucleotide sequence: TGTGCCAGCAGTTTGAGTAGAGGGATCAATCAGCCCCAGCATTTT.

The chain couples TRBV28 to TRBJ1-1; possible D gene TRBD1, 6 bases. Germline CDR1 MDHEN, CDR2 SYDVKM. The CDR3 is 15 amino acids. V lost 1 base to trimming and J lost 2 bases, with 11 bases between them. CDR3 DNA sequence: TGTGCCAGCAGTTTATACAAGGGGGGAAACACTGAAGCTTTCTTT. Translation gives CASSLYKGGNTEAFF.

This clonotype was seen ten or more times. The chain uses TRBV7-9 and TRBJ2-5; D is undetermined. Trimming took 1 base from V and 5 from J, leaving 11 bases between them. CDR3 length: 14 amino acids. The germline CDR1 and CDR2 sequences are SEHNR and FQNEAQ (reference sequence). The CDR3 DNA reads TGTGCCAGCAGCTTAGAAAACTCTCAGGAGACCCAGTACTTC. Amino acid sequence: CASSLENSQETQYF.

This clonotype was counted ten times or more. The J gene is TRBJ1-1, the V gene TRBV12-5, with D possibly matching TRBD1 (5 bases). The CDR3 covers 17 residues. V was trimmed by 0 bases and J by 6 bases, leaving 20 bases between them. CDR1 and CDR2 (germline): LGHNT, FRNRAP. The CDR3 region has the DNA TGTGCTAGTGGTTTGGTAGTGATGGCCAGGGTGAGTGCTGAAGCTTTCTTT. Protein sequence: CASGLVVMARVSAEAFF.

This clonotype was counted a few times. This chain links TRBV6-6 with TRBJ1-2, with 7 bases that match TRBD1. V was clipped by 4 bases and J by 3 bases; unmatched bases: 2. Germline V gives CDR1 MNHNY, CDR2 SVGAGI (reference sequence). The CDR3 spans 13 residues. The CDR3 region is CASSWDRDYGYTF. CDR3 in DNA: TGTGCCAGCAGTTGGGACAGAGACTATGGCTACACCTTC.

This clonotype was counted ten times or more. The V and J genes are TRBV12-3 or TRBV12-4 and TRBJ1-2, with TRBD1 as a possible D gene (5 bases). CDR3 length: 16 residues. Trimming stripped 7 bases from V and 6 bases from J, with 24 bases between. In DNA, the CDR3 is TGTGCCAGCACGTTAAGGGATCTGGGACGGGCTCATGGCTACACCTTC. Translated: CASTLRDLGRAHGYTF.

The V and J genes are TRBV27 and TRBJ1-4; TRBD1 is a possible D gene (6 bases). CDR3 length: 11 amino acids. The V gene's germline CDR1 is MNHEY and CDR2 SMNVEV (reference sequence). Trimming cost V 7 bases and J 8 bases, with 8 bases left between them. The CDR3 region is CASKGGEKLFF. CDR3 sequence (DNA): TGTGCCAGCAAGGGGGGAGAAAAACTGTTTTTT.

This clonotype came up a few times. In DNA form, the CDR3 reads TGTGCCAGTAGTTTCTCGGACAGGTCCTACGAGCAGTACTTC. This encodes CASSFSDRSYEQYF. The rearrangement uses TRBV19 and TRBJ2-7; 7 nucleotides align to TRBD1. CDR3 length: 14 amino acids. Trimming at V came to 5 bases and at J to 1 base, leaving 5 bases not matched to a gene. Per the germline V gene, CDR1 is LNHDA and CDR2 is SQIVND (reference sequence).

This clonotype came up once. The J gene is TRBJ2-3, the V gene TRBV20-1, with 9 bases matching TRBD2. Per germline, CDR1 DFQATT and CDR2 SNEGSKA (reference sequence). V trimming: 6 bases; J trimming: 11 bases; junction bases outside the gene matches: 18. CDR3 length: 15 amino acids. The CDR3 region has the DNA TGCAGTGCCCCTGGACTAGCGACCCAGCCCCTGGGGCAGTATTTT. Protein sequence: CSAPGLATQPLGQYF.

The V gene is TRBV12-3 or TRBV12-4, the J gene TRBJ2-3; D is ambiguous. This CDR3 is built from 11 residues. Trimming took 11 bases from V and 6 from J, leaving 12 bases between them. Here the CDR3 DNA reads TGTGCCGCCAAGACTGGCGATACGCAGTATTTT. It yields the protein CAAKTGDTQYF.

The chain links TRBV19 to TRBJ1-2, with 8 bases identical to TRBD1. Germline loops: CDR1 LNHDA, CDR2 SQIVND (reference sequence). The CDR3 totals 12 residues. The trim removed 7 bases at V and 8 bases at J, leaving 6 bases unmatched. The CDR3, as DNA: TGTGCCAGTACCCAGGGGGCGCGGGGCTACACCTTC. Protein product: CASTQGARGYTF.

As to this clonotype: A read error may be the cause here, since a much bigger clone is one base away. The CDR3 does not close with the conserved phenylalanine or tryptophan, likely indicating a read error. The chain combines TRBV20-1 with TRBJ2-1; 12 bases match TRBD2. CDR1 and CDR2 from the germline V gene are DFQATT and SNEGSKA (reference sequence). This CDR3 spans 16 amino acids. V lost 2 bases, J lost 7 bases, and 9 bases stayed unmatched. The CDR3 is CSARKASGRGLNEQFL. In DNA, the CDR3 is TGCAGTGCTAGAAAGGCTAGCGGGAGGGGGTTAAATGAGCAGTTCTTA.

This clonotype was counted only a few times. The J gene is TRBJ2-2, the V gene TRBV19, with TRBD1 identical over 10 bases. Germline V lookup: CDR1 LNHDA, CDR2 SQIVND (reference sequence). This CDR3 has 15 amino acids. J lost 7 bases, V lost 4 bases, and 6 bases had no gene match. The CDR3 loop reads CASSTRDRGHGELFF. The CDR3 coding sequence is TGTGCCAGTAGTACCCGGGACAGGGGCCACGGGGAGCTGTTTTTT.

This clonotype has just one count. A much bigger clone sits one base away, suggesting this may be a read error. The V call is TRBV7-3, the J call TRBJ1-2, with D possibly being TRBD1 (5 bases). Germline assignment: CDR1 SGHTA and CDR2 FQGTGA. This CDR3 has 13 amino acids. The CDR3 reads CAGRYGTADGYTF. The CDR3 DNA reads TGTGCCGGCAGGTACGGGACTGCGGATGGCTACACCTTC.

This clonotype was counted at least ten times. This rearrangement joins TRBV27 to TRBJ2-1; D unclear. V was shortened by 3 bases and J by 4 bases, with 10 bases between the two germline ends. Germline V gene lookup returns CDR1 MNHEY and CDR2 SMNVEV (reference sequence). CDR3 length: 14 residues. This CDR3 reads CASSFLQTYNEQFF. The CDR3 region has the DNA TGTGCCAGCAGTTTCCTCCAGACTTACAATGAGCAGTTCTTC.

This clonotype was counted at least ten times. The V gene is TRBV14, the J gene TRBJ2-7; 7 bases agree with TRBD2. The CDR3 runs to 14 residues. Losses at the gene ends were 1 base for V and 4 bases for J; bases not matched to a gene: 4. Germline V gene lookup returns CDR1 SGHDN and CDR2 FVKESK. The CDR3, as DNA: TGTGCCAGCAGCCAAGGCAACGGGAGGTACGAGCAGTACTTC. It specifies CASSQGNGRYEQYF.

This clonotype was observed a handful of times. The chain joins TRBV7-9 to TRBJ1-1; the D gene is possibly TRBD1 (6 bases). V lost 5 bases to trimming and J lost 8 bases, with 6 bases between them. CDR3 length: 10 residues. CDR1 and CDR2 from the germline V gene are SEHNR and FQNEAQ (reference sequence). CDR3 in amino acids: CASSDREAFF. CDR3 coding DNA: TGTGCCAGCAGCGACAGGGAAGCTTTCTTT. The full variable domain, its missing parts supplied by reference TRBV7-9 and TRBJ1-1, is DTGVSQNPRHKITKRGQNVTFRCDPISEHNRLYWYRQTLGQGPEFLTYFQNEAQLEKSRLLSDRFSAERPKGSFSTLEIQRTEQGDSAMYLCASSDREAFFGQGTRLTVV.

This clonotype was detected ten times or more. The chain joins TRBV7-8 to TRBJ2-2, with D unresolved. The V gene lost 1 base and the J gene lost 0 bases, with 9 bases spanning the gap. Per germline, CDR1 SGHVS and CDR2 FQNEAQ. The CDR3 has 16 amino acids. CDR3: CASSLVGGTNTGELFF. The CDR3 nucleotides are TGTGCCAGCAGCTTAGTGGGCGGAACGAACACCGGGGAGCTGTTTTTT.

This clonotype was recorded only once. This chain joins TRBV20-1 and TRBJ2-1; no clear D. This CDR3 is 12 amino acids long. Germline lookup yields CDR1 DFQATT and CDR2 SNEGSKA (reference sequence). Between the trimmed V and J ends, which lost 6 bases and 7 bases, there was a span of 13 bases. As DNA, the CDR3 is TGCAGTGCCACCTCTATGGGAAATGAGCAGTTCTTC. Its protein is CSATSMGNEQFF.

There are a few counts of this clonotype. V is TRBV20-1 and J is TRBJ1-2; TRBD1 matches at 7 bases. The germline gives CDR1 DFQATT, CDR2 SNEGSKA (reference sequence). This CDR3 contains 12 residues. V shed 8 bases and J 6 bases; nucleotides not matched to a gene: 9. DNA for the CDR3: TGCAGTTCGACAGGGACCTCTCATGGCTACACCTTC. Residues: CSSTGTSHGYTF.

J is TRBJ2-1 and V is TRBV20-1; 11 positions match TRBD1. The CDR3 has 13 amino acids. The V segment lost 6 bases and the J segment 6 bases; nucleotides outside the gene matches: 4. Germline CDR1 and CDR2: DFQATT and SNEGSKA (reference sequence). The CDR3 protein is CSAGQGAINEQFF. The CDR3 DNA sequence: TGCAGTGCCGGACAGGGGGCCATCAATGAGCAGTTCTTC.

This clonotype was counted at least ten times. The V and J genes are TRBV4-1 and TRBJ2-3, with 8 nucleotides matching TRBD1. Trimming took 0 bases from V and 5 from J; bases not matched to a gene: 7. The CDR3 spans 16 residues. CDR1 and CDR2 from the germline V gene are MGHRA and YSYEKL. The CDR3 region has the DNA TGCGCCAGCAGCCAAGAGGAACAGGGGGAAAAAGATACGCAGTATTTT. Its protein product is CASSQEEQGEKDTQYF.

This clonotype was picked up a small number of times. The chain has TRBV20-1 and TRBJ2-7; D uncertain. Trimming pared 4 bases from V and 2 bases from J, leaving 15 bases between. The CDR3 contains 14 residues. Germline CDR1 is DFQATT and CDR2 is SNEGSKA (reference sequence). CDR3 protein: CSATDTDRTYEQYF. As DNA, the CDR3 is TGCAGTGCTACCGACACTGACCGAACCTACGAGCAGTACTTC.

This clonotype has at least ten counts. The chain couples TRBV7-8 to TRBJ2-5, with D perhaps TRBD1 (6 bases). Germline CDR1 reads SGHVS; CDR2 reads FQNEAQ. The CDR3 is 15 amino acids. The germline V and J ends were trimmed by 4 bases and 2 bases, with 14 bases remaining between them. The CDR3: CASSSLLDRQETQYF. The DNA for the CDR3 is TGTGCCAGCAGCTCCCTCCTGGACAGACAAGAGACCCAGTACTTC.

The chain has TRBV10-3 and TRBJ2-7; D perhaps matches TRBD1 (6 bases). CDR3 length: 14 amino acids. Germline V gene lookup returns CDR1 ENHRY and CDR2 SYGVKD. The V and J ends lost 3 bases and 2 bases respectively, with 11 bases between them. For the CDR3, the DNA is TGTGCCATCAGTGATCAGGGGCGCGCCTACGAGCAGTACTTC. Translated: CAISDQGRAYEQYF.

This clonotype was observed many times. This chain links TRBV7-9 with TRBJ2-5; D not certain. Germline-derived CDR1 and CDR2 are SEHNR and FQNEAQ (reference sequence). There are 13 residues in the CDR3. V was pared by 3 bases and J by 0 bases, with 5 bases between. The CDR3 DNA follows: TGTGCCAGCAGCTTTCGGGACCAAGAGACCCAGTACTTC. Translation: CASSFRDQETQYF.

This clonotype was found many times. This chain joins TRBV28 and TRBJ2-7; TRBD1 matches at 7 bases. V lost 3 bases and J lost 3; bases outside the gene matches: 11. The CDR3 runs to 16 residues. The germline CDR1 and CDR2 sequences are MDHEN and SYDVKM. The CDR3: CASSFPTHSGGYEQYF. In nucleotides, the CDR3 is TGTGCCAGCAGTTTCCCGACCCACTCAGGGGGCTACGAGCAGTACTTC.